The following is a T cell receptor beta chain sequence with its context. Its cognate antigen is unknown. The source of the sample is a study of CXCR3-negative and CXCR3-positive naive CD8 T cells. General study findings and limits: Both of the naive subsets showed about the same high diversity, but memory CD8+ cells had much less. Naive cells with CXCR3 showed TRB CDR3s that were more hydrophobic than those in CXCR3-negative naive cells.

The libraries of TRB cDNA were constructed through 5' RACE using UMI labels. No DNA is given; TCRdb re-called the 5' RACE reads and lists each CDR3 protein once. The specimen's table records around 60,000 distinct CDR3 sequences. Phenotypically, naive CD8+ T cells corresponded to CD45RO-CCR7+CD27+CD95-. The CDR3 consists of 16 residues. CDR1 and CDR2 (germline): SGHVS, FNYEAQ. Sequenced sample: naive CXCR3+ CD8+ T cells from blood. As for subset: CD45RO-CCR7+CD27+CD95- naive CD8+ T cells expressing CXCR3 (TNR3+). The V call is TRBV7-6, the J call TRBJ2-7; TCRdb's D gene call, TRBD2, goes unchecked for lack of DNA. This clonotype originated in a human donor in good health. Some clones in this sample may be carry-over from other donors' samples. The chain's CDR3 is CASSLGRDGSSYEQYF.